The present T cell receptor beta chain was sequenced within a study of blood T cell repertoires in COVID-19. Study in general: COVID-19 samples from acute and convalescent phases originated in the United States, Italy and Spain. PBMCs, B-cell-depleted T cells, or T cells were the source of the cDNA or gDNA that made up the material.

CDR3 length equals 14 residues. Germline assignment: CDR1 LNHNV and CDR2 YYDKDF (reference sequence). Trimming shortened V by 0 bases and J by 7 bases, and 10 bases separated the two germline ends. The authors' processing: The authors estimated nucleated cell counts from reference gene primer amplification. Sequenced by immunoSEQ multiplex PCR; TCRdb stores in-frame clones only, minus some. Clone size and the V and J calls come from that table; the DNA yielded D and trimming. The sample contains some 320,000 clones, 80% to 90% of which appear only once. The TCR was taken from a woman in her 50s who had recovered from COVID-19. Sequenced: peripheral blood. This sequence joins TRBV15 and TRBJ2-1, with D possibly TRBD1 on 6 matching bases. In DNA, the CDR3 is TGTGCCACCAGCAGAGACCTGACAGGTAATGAGCAGTTCTTC. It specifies CATSRDLTGNEQFF.